These T cell receptor beta chains were read from a single sample in a study of cytomegalovirus exposure and HLA in healthy donors. This table comes from immunoSEQ multiplex PCR, and its TCRdb copy is limited to in-frame clones, with some not included. The sample includes around 190,000 clones, around 80% seen only once; the top ten take under 0.9%. Source material: PBMCs. These receptors were obtained from a woman in her 40s in good health and CMV-seronegative. The CDR3 runs from the conserved cysteine through the conserved F or W. Each record gives: J gene, D gene, V gene, CDR3 protein. The D gene is left open where the match is weak.

j_gene: TRBJ1-4
d_gene: -
v_gene: TRBV14
CDR3aa: CASSPRGISREKLFF

j_gene: TRBJ1-2
d_gene: -
v_gene: TRBV27
CDR3aa: CASSLSVNYGYTF

j_gene: TRBJ2-7
d_gene: -
v_gene: TRBV4-1
CDR3aa: CASSLKMDEREQYF

j_gene: TRBJ1-3
d_gene: -
v_gene: TRBV13
CDR3aa: CASSPPQKPVSGNTIYF

j_gene: TRBJ1-2
d_gene: -
v_gene: TRBV5-6
CDR3aa: CASSFGGATGGYTF

j_gene: TRBJ1-5
d_gene: -
v_gene: TRBV19
CDR3aa: CASSIRLGSNQPQHF

j_gene: TRBJ2-2
d_gene: TRBD1
v_gene: TRBV7-8
CDR3aa: CASSLRQGNAGELFF

j_gene: TRBJ2-3
d_gene: TRBD2
v_gene: TRBV10-1
CDR3aa: CASSETVAGGTPSTDTQYF

j_gene: TRBJ2-7
d_gene: TRBD1
v_gene: TRBV5-6
CDR3aa: CASSRQGNHEQYF

j_gene: TRBJ2-7
d_gene: TRBD2
v_gene: TRBV5-1
CDR3aa: CASTPGGNEQYF

j_gene: TRBJ1-3
d_gene: -
v_gene: TRBV5-1
CDR3aa: CASSLDRTISGNTIYF

j_gene: TRBJ2-3
d_gene: TRBD2
v_gene: TRBV7-2
CDR3aa: CASSFSGASTDTQYF

j_gene: TRBJ1-2
d_gene: -
v_gene: TRBV9
CDR3aa: CASSVAEGYGYTF

j_gene: TRBJ1-1
d_gene: -
v_gene: TRBV19
CDR3aa: CASSIRQTLNTEAFF

j_gene: TRBJ1-1
d_gene: TRBD1
v_gene: TRBV5-6
CDR3aa: CASSPGTGSGAAFF

j_gene: TRBJ1-1
d_gene: -
v_gene: TRBV28
CDR3aa: CASSTSDITEAFF

j_gene: TRBJ2-7
d_gene: -
v_gene: TRBV7-2
CDR3aa: CASSRMGSSSTGGSYEQYF

j_gene: TRBJ1-2
d_gene: TRBD1
v_gene: TRBV25-1
CDR3aa: CASRSGTGAGYTF

j_gene: TRBJ1-3
d_gene: -
v_gene: TRBV30
CDR3aa: CAWSRSSGNTIYF

j_gene: TRBJ1-4
d_gene: -
v_gene: TRBV19
CDR3aa: CASSIGTSTNEKLFF

j_gene: TRBJ2-5
d_gene: -
v_gene: TRBV6-1
CDR3aa: CASSPRETQYF

j_gene: TRBJ1-5
d_gene: TRBD1
v_gene: TRBV5-1
CDR3aa: CASSLILGDRENQPQHF

j_gene: TRBJ2-7
d_gene: -
v_gene: TRBV13
CDR3aa: CASSPGSYEQYF

j_gene: TRBJ2-3
d_gene: TRBD1
v_gene: TRBV15
CDR3aa: CATSRDLPGTGSTDTQYF

j_gene: TRBJ1-2
d_gene: TRBD1
v_gene: TRBV5-1
CDR3aa: CASSSATGGVDGYTF

j_gene: TRBJ2-7
d_gene: -
v_gene: TRBV29-1
CDR3aa: CSVDDTAYEQYF

j_gene: TRBJ2-1
d_gene: -
v_gene: TRBV4-1
CDR3aa: CASSQETDSSYNEQFF

j_gene: TRBJ2-7
d_gene: TRBD1
v_gene: TRBV4-1
CDR3aa: CASSQGSSGTGVSYEQYF